This TCR beta chain was found in a study of blood T cell repertoires in COVID-19. Study summary: Samples taken during acute and convalescent COVID-19 were collected in the United States, Italy and Spain. T cells, B-cell-depleted T cells, or PBMCs supplied cDNA or gDNA.

Per the study methods: The assay estimated nucleated cells by amplifying reference gene primers. Produced via immunoSEQ multiplex PCR; TCRdb's table is partial and in-frame only. V and J calls and clone size are copied from that table; D and trimming were computed from the DNA. The table lists 200,000 to 250,000 clones, about nine tenths of them singletons. Details on this clone: A much larger clone differs by one base, so this may be a read error.

The CDR3 extends over 14 amino acids. The junction had 5 bases not matched to a gene; V was cut back by 4 bases and J by 3 bases. Germline V lookup: CDR1 SGDLS, CDR2 YYNGEE. In assigning cohorts, the study relied on participant-reported clinical history. This chain uses TRBV9 with TRBJ2-7; 9 bases match TRBD1. The sequenced sample consisted of PBMCs or T cells enriched from blood (not recorded which). This TCR came from a woman aged 30 to 39 with acute COVID-19. The CDR3 bases are TGTGCCAGCAGCCCCGGGACAGGGAACTACGAGCAGTACTTC. Its translation: CASSPGTGNYEQYF.